This T cell receptor beta chain was recorded in a study of PD-L1 blockade in urothelial cancer (dated by TCRdb to the late 2010s). General notes on the study: Every patient began therapy in the mid-2010s and was given atezolizumab 1,200 mg intravenously every 3 weeks. About 90% of the 29 patients were identified as males with urothelial cancer of bladder origin, and a prior smoking history was reported by 18 of 29 patients. Patients had an ECOG performance status of 0 or 1 and had received between 0 and 3 prior chemotherapy regimens. Blood samples were analyzed at 3 weeks after treatment start (second dose) and at 6 weeks after treatment start. Blood samples gave a median of around 140,000 T cells and approximately 85,000 unique TCRs, with a median clonality of 0.080. The study was an exploratory multi-omic analysis of somatic, immune and clinical correlates of response to PD-L1 blockade with atezolizumab in urothelial cancer. Pretreatment tumor samples, along with matched peripheral blood collected serially before and after atezolizumab treatment, underwent TCR sequencing. Durable clinical benefit was defined as a progression-free survival longer than 6 months, and TCR features were additionally tested against progression-free survival and overall survival. Whole exome sequencing and RNA sequencing of pretreatment tumors were performed alongside TCR sequencing in the same patients. Eight or nine patients reached durable clinical benefit, while some 19 patients did not. Around 29 patients had pretreatment blood TCR-seq, some 25 had at least one posttreatment blood collection, and some 25 had tumor TCR-seq. General conclusions and limits of the study: Patients with durable benefit showed greater expansion of tumor-associated TCR clones in peripheral blood 3 weeks after starting treatment (n ≈ 20, p = 0.022). A pretreatment peripheral blood TCR clonality below the median was linked to improved progression-free and overall survival. Because the sample size was small (n ≈ 30) and many exploratory analyses were performed, the results are intended to be hypothesis-generating.

The time point label, as the study defines it: pretreatment peripheral blood. A total of under 35 patients with locally advanced or metastatic urothelial carcinoma, treated at Memorial Sloan Kettering on a trial protocol, made up the cohort. Peripheral blood mononuclear cells were collected pretreatment and during treatment, with between 1 and 8 total time points per patient. The Qiagen DNeasy Blood extraction kit was used to purify genomic DNA from total PBMCs and from tumor samples. PBMCs were collected pretreatment and during treatment, and were isolated and stored as previously described. To estimate absolute template abundance from read counts, synthetic TCR analog templates were spiked into each PCR. TCRbeta CDR3 regions were amplified from genomic DNA with bias-controlled V and J gene primers using the immunoSEQ assay. Sequencing of rearranged TCRbeta segments was performed at approximately 20X coverage. In the source study's methods: Sequencing errors were corrected by clustering, and CDR3s were annotated against IMGT so that V, D and J genes could be assigned. Out-of-frame and stop-codon sequences were excluded, and only productive TCRbeta rearrangements were used in downstream analyses. To compute clonality, Shannon entropy was normalized by the log of the number of unique productive sequences and then subtracted from one. Fisher's exact test with Benjamini-Hochberg correction, using a cutoff of adjusted p below 0.01, was how clones that differed between time points or between blood and tumor were identified. TCRdb mirrors the immuneACCESS table, restricted to in-frame sequences. Some clones are absent from its copies; in checked studies, under half trace to an unresolved V gene, and the reason for the others is unknown. For V, J and clone size, that table is used; D and trimming come from the DNA. This sample comprises approximately 39,000 clones, approximately 86% of them detected only once. Together, the top ten hold about 15% of the sample.

A remark on this clone: Its antigen specificity is not known. No qualities accompany the bases; no much larger clone lies one base away.

This specimen was PBMCs, taken around atezolizumab (anti-PD-L1) treatment. The clonotype originates from an elderly man with urothelial cancer.

The CDR3 protein is CASSQDAGTGGLRETQYF. The nucleotide sequence is given as TGTGCCAGCAGCCAAGACGCCGGGACAGGGGGCTTAAGGGAGACCCAGTACTTC. The rearrangement joined TRBV14 to TRBJ2-5; 12 bases in the middle match TRBD1. The germline V gene provides CDR1 SGHDN and CDR2 FVKESK. Germline trimming amounts to 0 bases on V and 5 bases on J, with 10 as the count of junction bases outside the gene matches. The CDR3, cysteine through phenylalanine, is 18 amino acids long. Only the CDR3 region is kept as DNA, spanning 54 bases read in frame from base 1.